These 9 T cell receptor beta chains were all obtained from the same sample, sequenced in a study of blood T cell repertoires in COVID-19. Using immunoSEQ multiplex PCR, the repertoire was profiled, and TCRdb retains in-frame clones only, with some absent. The sample shows some 200,000 clones, about 86% of them seen only once. The sample was peripheral blood. These receptors came from a woman aged 70-85 years with COVID-19, enrolled during active disease.

The rearrangement links TRBV7-2 to TRBJ2-1; 10 bases are shared with TRBD2. The CDR3 consists of 15 residues. Germline trimming cut 5 bases from V and 8 bases from J; bases unmatched to any gene: 9. Germline CDR1 SGHTA, CDR2 FQGNSA. The CDR3: CASSHISGRGDEQFF. As DNA, the CDR3 is TGTGCCAGCAGCCACATAAGCGGGAGGGGAGATGAGCAGTTCTTC.

The chain employs TRBV7-9 and TRBJ1-2; 8 bases align to TRBD1. Germline CDR1 and CDR2: SEHNR and FQNEAQ (reference sequence). With 3 bases clipped from V and 8 bases from J, the junction kept 8 bases outside the gene matches. This CDR3 comprises 14 residues. CDR3 DNA: TGTGCCAGCAGCTTCCAGGACAGGGTGGGAGGCTACACCTTC. The encoded protein is CASSFQDRVGGYTF.

A remark on this clone: The sample has other DNA sequences that encode this CDR3 too. V gene TRBV9 combines with J gene TRBJ1-1; the D is unclear. Trimming stripped 0 bases from V and 1 base from J, with 7 bases between. Per germline, CDR1 SGDLS and CDR2 YYNGEE. The length of the CDR3 is 14 residues. The CDR3 protein is CASSVAPGNTEAFF. The CDR3 coding sequence is TGTGCCAGCAGCGTAGCTCCGGGGAACACTGAAGCTTTCTTT.

The J gene is TRBJ2-1, the V gene TRBV18; no reliable D call. Germline CDR1 is KGHSH and CDR2 is LQKENI. The length of the CDR3 is 12 residues. Trimming took 3 bases from V and 4 from J, leaving 4 bases between them. The CDR3 region has the DNA TGTGCCAGCTCACCCGGGTACAATGAGCAGTTCTTC. Protein sequence: CASSPGYNEQFF.

As regards this clone: Relative to the germline gene, one junction end is altered; a read error may explain this. V is TRBV7-7 and J is TRBJ2-5; D not resolved. The germline gives CDR1 SSHAT, CDR2 FNYEAQ (reference sequence). This CDR3 is 11 amino acids long. This CDR3 reads CASSPLETQYF. The CDR3 region has the DNA TGTGCTAGCAGCCCCCTAGAGACCCAGTACTTC.

The CDR3 bases are TGTGCCAGCAGCCTCTCTAGCGGGGCCAACAATGAGCAGTTCTTC. Translated, it gives CASSLSSGANNEQFF. The V gene is TRBV9, the J gene TRBJ2-1; TRBD2 matches at 9 bases. Germline values: CDR1 SGDLS, CDR2 YYNGEE. The CDR3 contains 15 residues. V lost 4 bases and J lost 5; bases outside the gene matches: 7.

This clone was found a few times. The gene calls are TRBV28 and TRBJ1-2; D possibly corresponds to TRBD1 (5 bases). The germline gives CDR1 MDHEN, CDR2 SYDVKM. V lost 5 bases to trimming and J lost 5 bases, with 9 bases between them. The CDR3 has 12 amino acids. CDR3 residues: CASSGRVYGYTF. CDR3 DNA: TGTGCCAGCAGTGGCAGGGTATATGGCTACACCTTC.

This chain connects TRBV28 to TRBJ1-2; maybe TRBD1 (6 bases). V lost 3 bases, J lost 1 base, and 15 bases lay in between. The CDR3 is 16 residues long. The germline gives CDR1 MDHEN, CDR2 SYDVKM. The CDR3 loop is CASSFGTGQLNYGYTF. The CDR3 DNA reads as TGTGCCAGCAGTTTTGGTACAGGGCAACTTAACTATGGCTACACCTTC.

The chain recombines TRBV11-2 with TRBJ2-1; 9 bases are shared with TRBD2. The germline gives CDR1 SGHAT, CDR2 FQNNGV. The CDR3 consists of 15 residues. J was trimmed by 6 bases and V by 1 base; bases with no gene match: 4. The CDR3 spells CASSLVPSGTNEQFF. Here the CDR3 DNA reads TGTGCCAGCAGCTTAGTGCCTAGCGGGACCAATGAGCAGTTCTTC.